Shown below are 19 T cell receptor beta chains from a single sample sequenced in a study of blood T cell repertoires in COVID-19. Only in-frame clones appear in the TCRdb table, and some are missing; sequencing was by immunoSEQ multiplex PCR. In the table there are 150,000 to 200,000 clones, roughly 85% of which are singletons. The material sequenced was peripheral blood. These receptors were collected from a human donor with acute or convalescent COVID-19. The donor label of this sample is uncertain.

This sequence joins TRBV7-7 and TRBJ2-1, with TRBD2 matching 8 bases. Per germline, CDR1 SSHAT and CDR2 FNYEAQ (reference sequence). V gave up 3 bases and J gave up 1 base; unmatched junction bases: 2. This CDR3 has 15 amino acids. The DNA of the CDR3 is TGTGCCAGCAGCTTCGGACTAGCTTCCTACAATGAGCAGTTCTTC. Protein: CASSFGLASYNEQFF.

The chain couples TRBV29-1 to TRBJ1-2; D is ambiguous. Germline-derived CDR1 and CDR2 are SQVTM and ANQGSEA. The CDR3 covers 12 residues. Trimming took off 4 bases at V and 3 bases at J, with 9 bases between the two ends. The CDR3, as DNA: TGCAGCGTTGGAGAACGGTACTATGGCTACACCTTC. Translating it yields CSVGERYYGYTF.

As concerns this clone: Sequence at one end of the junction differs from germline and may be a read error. CDR3 protein: CAISESRQGLHF. In DNA form, the CDR3 reads TGTGCCATCAGTGAGTCGAGACAGGGCTTGCACTTC. This rearrangement joins TRBV10-3 to TRBJ2-7; 7 bases map to TRBD1. Germline lookup yields CDR1 ENHRY and CDR2 SYGVKD. The CDR3 extends over 12 amino acids.

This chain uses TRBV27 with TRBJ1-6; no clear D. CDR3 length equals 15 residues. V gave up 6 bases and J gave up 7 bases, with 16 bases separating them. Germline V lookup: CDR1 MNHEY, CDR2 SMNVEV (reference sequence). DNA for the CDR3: TGTGCCAGCAGCCGTCGGTCTGTGGAGAATTCACCCCTCCACTTT. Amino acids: CASSRRSVENSPLHF.

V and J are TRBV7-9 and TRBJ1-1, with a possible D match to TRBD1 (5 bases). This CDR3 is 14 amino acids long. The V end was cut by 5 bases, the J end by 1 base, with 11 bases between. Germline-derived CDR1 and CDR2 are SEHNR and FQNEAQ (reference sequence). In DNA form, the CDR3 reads TGTGCCAGCAGCCACCAGGGAGGGAACACTGAAGCTTTCTTT. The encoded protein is CASSHQGGNTEAFF.

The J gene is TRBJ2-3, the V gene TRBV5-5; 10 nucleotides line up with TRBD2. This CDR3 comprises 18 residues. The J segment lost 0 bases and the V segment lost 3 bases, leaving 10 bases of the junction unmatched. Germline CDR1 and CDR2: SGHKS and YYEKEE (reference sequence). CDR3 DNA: TGTGCCAGCAGCTCCATATTAGCGGGGGGCTCTAGCACAGATACGCAGTATTTT. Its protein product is CASSSILAGGSSTDTQYF.

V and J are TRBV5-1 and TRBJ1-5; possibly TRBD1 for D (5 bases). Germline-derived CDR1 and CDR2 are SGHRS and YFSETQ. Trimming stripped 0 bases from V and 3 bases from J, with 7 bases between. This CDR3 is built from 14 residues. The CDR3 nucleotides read TGCGCCAGCAGCTTGGGGGGCCCCAATCAGCCCCAGCATTTT. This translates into CASSLGGPNQPQHF.

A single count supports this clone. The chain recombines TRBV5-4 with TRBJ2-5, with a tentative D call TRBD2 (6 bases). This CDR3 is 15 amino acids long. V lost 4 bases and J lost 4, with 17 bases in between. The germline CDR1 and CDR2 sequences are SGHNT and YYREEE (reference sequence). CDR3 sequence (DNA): TGTGCCAGCAGCCCTGGAGGGGCTGGGGGAGAGACCCAGTACTTC. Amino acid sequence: CASSPGGAGGETQYF.

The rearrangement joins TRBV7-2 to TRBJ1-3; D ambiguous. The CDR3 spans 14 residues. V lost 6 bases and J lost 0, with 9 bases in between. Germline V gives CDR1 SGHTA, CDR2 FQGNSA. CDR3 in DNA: TGTGCCAGCAGTACCTTGAGCTCTGGAAACACCATATATTTT. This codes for CASSTLSSGNTIYF.

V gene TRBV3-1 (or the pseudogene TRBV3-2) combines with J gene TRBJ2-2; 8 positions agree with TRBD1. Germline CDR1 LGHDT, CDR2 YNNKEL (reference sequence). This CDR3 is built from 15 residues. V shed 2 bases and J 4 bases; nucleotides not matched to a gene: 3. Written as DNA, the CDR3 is TGTGCCAGCAGCCAAACCAGGGGGCGCACCGGGGAGCTGTTTTTT. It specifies CASSQTRGRTGELFF.

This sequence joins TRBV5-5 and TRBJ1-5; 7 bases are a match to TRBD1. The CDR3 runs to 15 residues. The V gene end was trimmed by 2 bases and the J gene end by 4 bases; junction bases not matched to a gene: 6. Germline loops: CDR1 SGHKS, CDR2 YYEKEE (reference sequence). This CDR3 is CASSFIGTENQPQHF. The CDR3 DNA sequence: TGTGCCAGCAGCTTTATAGGGACAGAAAATCAGCCCCAGCATTTT.

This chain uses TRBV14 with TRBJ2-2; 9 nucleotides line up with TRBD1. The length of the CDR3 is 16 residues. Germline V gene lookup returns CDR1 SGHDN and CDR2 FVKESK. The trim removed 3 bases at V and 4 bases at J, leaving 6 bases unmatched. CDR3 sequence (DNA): TGTGCCAGCAGCCAGGACAGGGGAGTCGCCACCGGGGAGCTGTTTTTT. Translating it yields CASSQDRGVATGELFF.

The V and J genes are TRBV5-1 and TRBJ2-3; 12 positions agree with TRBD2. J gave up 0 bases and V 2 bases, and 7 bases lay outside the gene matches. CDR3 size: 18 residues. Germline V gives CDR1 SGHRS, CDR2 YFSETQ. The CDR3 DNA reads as TGCGCCAGCAGCTTCTCGCTGACTAGCGGGGGTAGCACAGATACGCAGTATTTT. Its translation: CASSFSLTSGGSTDTQYF. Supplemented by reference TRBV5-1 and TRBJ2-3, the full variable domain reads KAGVTQTPRYLIKTRGQQVTLSCSPISGHRSVSWYQQTPGQGLQFLFEYFSETQRNKGNFPGRFSGRQFSNSRSEMNVSTLELGDSALYLCASSFSLTSGGSTDTQYFGPGTRLTVL.

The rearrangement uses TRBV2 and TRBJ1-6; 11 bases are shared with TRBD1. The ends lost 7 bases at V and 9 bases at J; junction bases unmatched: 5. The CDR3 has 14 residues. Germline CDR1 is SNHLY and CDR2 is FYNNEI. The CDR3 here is CASTGTGGSSPLHF. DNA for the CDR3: TGTGCCAGCACCGGGACAGGGGGATCTTCACCCCTCCACTTT.

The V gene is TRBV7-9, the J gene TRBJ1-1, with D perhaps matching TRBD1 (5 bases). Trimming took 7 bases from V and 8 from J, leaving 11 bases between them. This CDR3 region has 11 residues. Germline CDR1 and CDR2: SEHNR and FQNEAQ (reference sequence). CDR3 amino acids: CASIREGEAFF. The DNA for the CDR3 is TGTGCCAGCATCAGGGAGGGCGAAGCTTTCTTT.

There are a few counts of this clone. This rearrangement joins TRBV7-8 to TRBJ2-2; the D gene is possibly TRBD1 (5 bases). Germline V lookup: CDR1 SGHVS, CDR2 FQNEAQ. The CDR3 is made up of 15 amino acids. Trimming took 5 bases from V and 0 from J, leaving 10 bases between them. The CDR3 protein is CASSVGAPNTGELFF. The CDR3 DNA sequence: TGTGCCAGCAGCGTTGGGGCCCCGAACACCGGGGAGCTGTTTTTT.

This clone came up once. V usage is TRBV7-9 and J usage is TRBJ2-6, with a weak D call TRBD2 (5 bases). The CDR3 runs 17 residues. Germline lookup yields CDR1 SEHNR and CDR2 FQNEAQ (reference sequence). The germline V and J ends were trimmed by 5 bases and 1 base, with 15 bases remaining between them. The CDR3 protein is CASSADGGSSGANVLTF. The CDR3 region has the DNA TGTGCCAGCAGCGCGGACGGAGGTAGTTCTGGGGCCAACGTCCTGACTTTC.

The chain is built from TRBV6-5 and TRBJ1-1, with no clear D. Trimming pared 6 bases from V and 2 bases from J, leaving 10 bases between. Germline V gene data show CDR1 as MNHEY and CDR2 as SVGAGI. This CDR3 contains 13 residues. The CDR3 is CASSLLVNTEAFF. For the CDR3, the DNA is TGTGCCAGCAGCCTCTTAGTTAACACTGAAGCTTTCTTT.

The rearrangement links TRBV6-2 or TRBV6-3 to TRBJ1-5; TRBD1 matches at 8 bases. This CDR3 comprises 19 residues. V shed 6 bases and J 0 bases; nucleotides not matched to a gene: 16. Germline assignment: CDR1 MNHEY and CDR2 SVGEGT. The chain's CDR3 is CASSQVPGTGGGSNQPQHF. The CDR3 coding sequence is TGTGCCAGCAGCCAGGTTCCCGGGACAGGAGGTGGTAGCAATCAGCCCCAGCATTTT.